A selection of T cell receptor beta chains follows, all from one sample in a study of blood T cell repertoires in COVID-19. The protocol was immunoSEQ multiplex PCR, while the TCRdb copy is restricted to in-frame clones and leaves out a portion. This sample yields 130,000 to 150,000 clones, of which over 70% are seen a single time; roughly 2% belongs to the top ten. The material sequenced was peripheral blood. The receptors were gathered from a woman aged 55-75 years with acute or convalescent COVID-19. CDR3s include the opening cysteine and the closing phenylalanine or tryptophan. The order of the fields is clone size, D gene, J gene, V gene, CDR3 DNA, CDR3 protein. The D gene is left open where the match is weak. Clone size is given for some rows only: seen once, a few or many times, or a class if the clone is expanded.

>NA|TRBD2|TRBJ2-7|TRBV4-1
TGCGCCAGCAGCCGAACCGGGACTAGCGGGAACTACGAGCAGTACTTC
CASSRTGTSGNYEQYF
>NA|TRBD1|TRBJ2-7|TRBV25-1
TGTGCCAGCAGGGAACCGGGCAGGGGGGAGCAGTACTTC
CASREPGRGEQYF
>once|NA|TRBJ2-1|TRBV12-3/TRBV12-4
TGTGCCAGCAGTTTACGACAGATCAATGAGCAGTTCTTC
CASSLRQINEQFF
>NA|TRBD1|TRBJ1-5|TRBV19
TGTGCCAGTAGTATCGTTCAGGGGGCGGGTCAGCCCCAGCATTTT
CASSIVQGAGQPQHF
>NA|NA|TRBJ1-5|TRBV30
TGTGCCTGGAGTGTTGATAGTACTCAGCCCCAGCATTTT
CAWSVDSTQPQHF
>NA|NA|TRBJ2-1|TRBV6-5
TGTGCCAGCAACAGGGCCGCTTCCTACAATGAGCAGTTCTTC
CASNRAASYNEQFF
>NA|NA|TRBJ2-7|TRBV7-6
TGTGCCAGCAGCCGGGTTGGGTCTGGAAGCATCACCGAGCAGTACTTC
CASSRVGSGSITEQYF
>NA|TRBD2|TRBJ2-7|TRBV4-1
TGCGCCAGCAGCCAAGAGGCTAGCGGCCTTATCTACGAGCAGTACTTC
CASSQEASGLIYEQYF
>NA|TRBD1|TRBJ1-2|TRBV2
TGTGCCAGCAGCCGGGACAGCTATGGCTACACCTTC
CASSRDSYGYTF
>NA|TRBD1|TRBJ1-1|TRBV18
TGTGCCAGCTCACCAACAGGGGGATGGACTGAAGCTTTCTTT
CASSPTGGWTEAFF
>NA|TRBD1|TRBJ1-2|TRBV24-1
TGTGCCACCCCTCTCTGCGGGACAGTCTATGGCTACACCTTC
CATPLCGTVYGYTF
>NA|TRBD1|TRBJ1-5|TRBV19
TGTGCCAGTAGTATAGGGACAGGTCCTCTCCCTCAGCATTTT
CASSIGTGPLPQHF
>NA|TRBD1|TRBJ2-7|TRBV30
TGTGCCTGGAGAACCGGGACAGCCTCCGTAACGGAGCAGTACTTC
CAWRTGTASVTEQYF
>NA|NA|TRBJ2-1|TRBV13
TGTGCCAGCAGCTCTTGGACTAATCCCTACAATGAGCAGTTCTTC
CASSSWTNPYNEQFF
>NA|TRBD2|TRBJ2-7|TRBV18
TGTGCCAGCTCACTCGGACCGACTAGCGTTTCCTACGAGCAGTACTTC
CASSLGPTSVSYEQYF
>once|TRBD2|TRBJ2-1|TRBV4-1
TGCGCCAGCAGCGGGACGGGCGGGAGTTTCAATGAGCAGTTCTTC
CASSGTGGSFNEQFF
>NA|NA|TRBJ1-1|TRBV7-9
TGTGCCGGACTGCTCGATTTTAAGAACACTGAAGCTTTCTTT
CAGLLDFKNTEAFF
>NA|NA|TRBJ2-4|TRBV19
TGTGCCAGTAGTCCTATTTGGGGCAGGGAAAACATTCAGTACTTC
CASSPIWGRENIQYF
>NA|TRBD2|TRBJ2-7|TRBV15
TGTGCCACCAGCACCTACCGAGTCGCGGGAGGGCACGAGCAGTACTTC
CATSTYRVAGGHEQYF
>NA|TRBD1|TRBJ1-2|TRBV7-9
TGTGCCAGCAGCCTGCCCGGACAGGGGGCAAGGGGCTACACCTTC
CASSLPGQGARGYTF
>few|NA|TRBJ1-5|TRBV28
TGTGCCAGCAGACCCCCCGGGCAGGGTAGCAATCAGCCCCAGCATTTT
CASRPPGQGSNQPQHF
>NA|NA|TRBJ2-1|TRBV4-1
TGCGCCAGCAGCCACCCTTCAGAGGGAAGCTCCTACAATGAGCAGTTCTTC
CASSHPSEGSSYNEQFF
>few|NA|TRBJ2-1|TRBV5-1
TGCGCCAGCAGCTTGTTCGTGACACAGTCCTACAATGAGCAGTTCTTC
CASSLFVTQSYNEQFF
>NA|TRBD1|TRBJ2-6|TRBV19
TGTGCCAGTAGTACCTTAACAGGGGCCTCTGGGGCCAACGTCCTGACTTTC
CASSTLTGASGANVLTF
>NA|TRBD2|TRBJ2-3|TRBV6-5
TGTGCCAGCAGAGGTTTGACTAGCGGGAAAAGTACGCAGTATTTT
CASRGLTSGKSTQYF
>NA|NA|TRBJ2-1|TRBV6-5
TGTGCCAGCTCCCCGGGTCATGGGGCAGATGAGCAGTTCTTC
CASSPGHGADEQFF
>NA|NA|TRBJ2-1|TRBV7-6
TGTGCCAGCAGCTTAGAACTAGGCTACAATGAGCAGTTCTTC
CASSLELGYNEQFF
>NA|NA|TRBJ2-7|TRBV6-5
TGTGCCAGCAGTTTGCTCCGGGAGACGGGCGAGCAGTACTTC
CASSLLRETGEQYF
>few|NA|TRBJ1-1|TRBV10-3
TGTGCCACCTTACAGGATGCTGAAGCTTTCTTT
CATLQDAEAFF
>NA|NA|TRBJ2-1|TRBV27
TGTGCCAGCAGTTTATGGGGGGCAGGCGGGAGCTCCTACAATGAGCAGTTCTTC
CASSLWGAGGSSYNEQFF
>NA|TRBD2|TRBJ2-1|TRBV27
TGTGCCAGCAGTCCCCAGACTAGCCGTGAGCAGTTCTTC
CASSPQTSREQFF